Listed below are T cell receptor beta chains from one sample, sequenced in a study of cytomegalovirus exposure and HLA in healthy donors. Assay: immunoSEQ multiplex PCR; the TCRdb copy retains only in-frame clones and omits some. The top ten hold 1.5% to 2% of the sample, which has approximately 160,000 clones, 77% seen once. The sample comprised PBMCs. Source of these receptors: a woman between 25 and 40 years old in good health and CMV-seronegative. Each CDR3 is given with its conserved first and last residue. The order of the fields is D gene, J gene, clone size, V gene, CDR3 protein, CDR3 DNA. A D gene is named only where the DNA matches it firmly. The listing skips clone size in some rows; elsewhere it reads once, few, many or a size class.

D gene: TRBD1
J gene: TRBJ2-7
clone size: few
V gene: TRBV14
CDR3 protein: CASKETGLEQYF
CDR3 DNA: TGTGCCAGCAAAGAGACAGGGCTCGAGCAGTACTTC

D gene: -
J gene: TRBJ2-7
clone size: -
V gene: TRBV23-1
CDR3 protein: CASSQWEGQVSYEQYF
CDR3 DNA: TGCGCCAGCAGTCAATGGGAGGGACAGGTGTCCTACGAGCAGTACTTC

D gene: TRBD2
J gene: TRBJ2-4
clone size: -
V gene: TRBV28
CDR3 protein: CASSPNGSGGLAKNIQYF
CDR3 DNA: TGTGCCAGCAGTCCGAATGGTAGCGGGGGACTAGCCAAAAACATTCAGTACTTC

D gene: -
J gene: TRBJ1-2
clone size: -
V gene: TRBV30
CDR3 protein: CAWSDLEDSLNYGYTF
CDR3 DNA: TGTGCCTGGAGTGACTTAGAGGACAGTTTAAACTATGGCTACACCTTC

D gene: -
J gene: TRBJ1-6
clone size: -
V gene: TRBV7-9
CDR3 protein: CASSLGGGQTHNSPLHF
CDR3 DNA: TGTGCCAGCAGCTTAGGGGGGGGACAAACTCATAATTCACCCCTCCACTTT

D gene: TRBD2
J gene: TRBJ2-5
clone size: -
V gene: TRBV19
CDR3 protein: CASSIGLAGTQETQYF
CDR3 DNA: TGTGCCAGTAGTATAGGACTAGCGGGGACTCAAGAGACCCAGTACTTC

D gene: -
J gene: TRBJ2-2
clone size: -
V gene: TRBV7-9
CDR3 protein: CASSLAASNTGELFF
CDR3 DNA: TGTGCCAGCAGCTTAGCGGCTTCGAACACCGGGGAGCTGTTTTTT

D gene: -
J gene: TRBJ2-3
clone size: -
V gene: TRBV19
CDR3 protein: CASSKRSEIPDTQYF
CDR3 DNA: TGTGCCAGTAGTAAACGGAGCGAAATACCAGATACGCAGTATTTT

D gene: -
J gene: TRBJ2-5
clone size: -
V gene: TRBV5-4
CDR3 protein: CASSLATVNQETQYF
CDR3 DNA: TGTGCCAGCAGCTTGGCGACAGTAAATCAAGAGACCCAGTACTTC

D gene: TRBD1
J gene: TRBJ1-3
clone size: -
V gene: TRBV9
CDR3 protein: CASSFSTGTGNTIYF
CDR3 DNA: TGTGCCAGCAGCTTTTCGACAGGGACTGGAAACACCATATATTTT

D gene: TRBD1
J gene: TRBJ2-3
clone size: -
V gene: TRBV29-1
CDR3 protein: CSVEGQGIATDTQYF
CDR3 DNA: TGCAGCGTTGAAGGACAGGGGATTGCCACAGATACGCAGTATTTT

D gene: TRBD1
J gene: TRBJ2-7
clone size: -
V gene: TRBV19
CDR3 protein: CASSLRDSHYEQYF
CDR3 DNA: TGTGCCAGTAGTCTCCGGGACAGTCACTACGAGCAGTACTTC

D gene: TRBD1
J gene: TRBJ1-1
clone size: -
V gene: TRBV7-6
CDR3 protein: CASSFDREFMNTEAFF
CDR3 DNA: TGTGCCAGCAGCTTTGACAGGGAATTTATGAACACTGAAGCTTTCTTT

D gene: TRBD1
J gene: TRBJ1-6
clone size: -
V gene: TRBV7-6
CDR3 protein: CASSLTGLNSPLHF
CDR3 DNA: TGTGCCAGCAGCCTGACAGGGCTCAATTCACCCCTCCACTTT

D gene: TRBD2
J gene: TRBJ2-3
clone size: once
V gene: TRBV10-3
CDR3 protein: CAISEESGGAADTQYF
CDR3 DNA: TGTGCCATCAGTGAGGAGAGCGGGGGGGCCGCAGATACGCAGTATTTT

D gene: -
J gene: TRBJ2-2
clone size: -
V gene: TRBV6-5
CDR3 protein: CASSYSRILGELFF
CDR3 DNA: TGTGCCAGCAGTTACAGCAGGATCCTAGGGGAGCTGTTTTTT

D gene: -
J gene: TRBJ1-2
clone size: -
V gene: TRBV15
CDR3 protein: CATSRGSRGSNYGYTF
CDR3 DNA: TGTGCCACCAGCAGAGGCTCCAGGGGCTCGAACTATGGCTACACCTTC

D gene: TRBD2
J gene: TRBJ2-2
clone size: -
V gene: TRBV11-2
CDR3 protein: CASSLRLAVNTGELFF
CDR3 DNA: TGTGCCAGCAGCTTAAGACTAGCAGTTAACACCGGGGAGCTGTTTTTT

D gene: -
J gene: TRBJ1-5
clone size: few
V gene: TRBV15
CDR3 protein: CATSRGDISNQPQHF
CDR3 DNA: TGTGCCACCAGCAGAGGGGACATTAGCAATCAGCCCCAGCATTTT

D gene: TRBD1
J gene: TRBJ1-1
clone size: -
V gene: TRBV7-2
CDR3 protein: CASSRPTGSGTEAFF
CDR3 DNA: TGTGCCAGCAGCCGCCCGACAGGGTCAGGGACTGAAGCTTTCTTT

D gene: -
J gene: TRBJ2-1
clone size: -
V gene: TRBV6-5
CDR3 protein: CASKGSGEFF
CDR3 DNA: TGTGCCAGCAAGGGTTCGGGAGAGTTCTTC

D gene: -
J gene: TRBJ1-5
clone size: once
V gene: TRBV11-2
CDR3 protein: CASSLANQNQPQHF
CDR3 DNA: TGTGCCAGCAGCTTAGCGAACCAGAATCAGCCCCAGCATTTT

D gene: TRBD1
J gene: TRBJ2-1
clone size: -
V gene: TRBV7-3
CDR3 protein: CASSPPGQGAFNEQFF
CDR3 DNA: TGTGCCAGCAGCCCCCCGGGACAGGGGGCGTTCAATGAGCAGTTCTTC

D gene: TRBD2
J gene: TRBJ2-7
clone size: -
V gene: TRBV30
CDR3 protein: CAWSGAGGPYEQYF
CDR3 DNA: TGTGCCTGGAGTGGGGCGGGGGGGCCCTACGAGCAGTACTTC

D gene: TRBD1
J gene: TRBJ2-7
clone size: -
V gene: TRBV5-4
CDR3 protein: CASSLGQGASEQYF
CDR3 DNA: TGTGCCAGCAGCTTGGGACAGGGGGCTAGCGAGCAGTACTTC

D gene: TRBD1
J gene: TRBJ1-1
clone size: -
V gene: TRBV5-1
CDR3 protein: CASSPNILPGQANTEAFF
CDR3 DNA: TGCGCCAGCAGCCCGAATATACTTCCAGGACAGGCGAACACTGAAGCTTTCTTT

D gene: -
J gene: TRBJ2-2
clone size: -
V gene: TRBV30
CDR3 protein: CAWSGDNRLDTGELFF
CDR3 DNA: TGTGCCTGGAGTGGAGATAACCGATTAGACACCGGGGAGCTGTTTTTT

D gene: TRBD2
J gene: TRBJ2-1
clone size: -
V gene: TRBV7-2
CDR3 protein: CASSAGTSLYNEQFF
CDR3 DNA: TGTGCCAGCAGCGCCGGGACTAGCCTCTACAATGAGCAGTTCTTC

D gene: TRBD2
J gene: TRBJ2-5
clone size: -
V gene: TRBV6-6
CDR3 protein: CASSDSGTQETQYF
CDR3 DNA: TGTGCCAGCAGTGATAGCGGGACCCAAGAGACCCAGTACTTC

D gene: TRBD1
J gene: TRBJ2-2
clone size: -
V gene: TRBV19
CDR3 protein: CASSLGTGDNTGELFF
CDR3 DNA: TGTGCCAGTAGCCTTGGGACAGGGGATAACACCGGGGAGCTGTTTTTT

D gene: TRBD1
J gene: TRBJ2-1
clone size: -
V gene: TRBV5-1
CDR3 protein: CASSGIERDRSYNEQFF
CDR3 DNA: TGCGCCAGCAGCGGAATTGAACGGGACAGGTCCTACAATGAGCAGTTCTTC

D gene: -
J gene: TRBJ2-7
clone size: -
V gene: TRBV29-1
CDR3 protein: CSVDGGGSSYEQYF
CDR3 DNA: TGCAGCGTTGACGGGGGCGGGAGCTCCTACGAGCAGTACTTC

D gene: -
J gene: TRBJ1-3
clone size: -
V gene: TRBV4-1
CDR3 protein: CASSQDRGSIAAGNTIYF
CDR3 DNA: TGCGCCAGCAGCCAAGATCGTGGCAGTATAGCGGCAGGAAACACCATATATTTT

D gene: -
J gene: TRBJ1-1
clone size: -
V gene: TRBV7-3
CDR3 protein: CASSWQGDTEAFF
CDR3 DNA: TGTGCCAGCAGCTGGCAGGGTGACACTGAAGCTTTCTTT

D gene: TRBD1
J gene: TRBJ1-2
clone size: few
V gene: TRBV5-8
CDR3 protein: CASSARTSGTGSYGYTF
CDR3 DNA: TGTGCCAGCAGCGCTCGGACCTCCGGGACAGGGAGCTATGGCTACACCTTC

D gene: -
J gene: TRBJ1-5
clone size: -
V gene: TRBV19
CDR3 protein: CASNKDLSFHF
CDR3 DNA: TGTGCCAGTAATAAGGACTTAAGTTTTCATTTT

D gene: -
J gene: TRBJ2-2
clone size: few
V gene: TRBV9
CDR3 protein: CASSVDPYGGAFLANTGELFF
CDR3 DNA: TGTGCCAGCAGCGTCGACCCTTATGGTGGGGCGTTTCTCGCGAACACCGGGGAGCTGTTTTTT

D gene: -
J gene: TRBJ2-1
clone size: -
V gene: TRBV29-1
CDR3 protein: CSVELDSLYSYNEQFF
CDR3 DNA: TGCAGCGTTGAACTCGACAGCCTGTATTCCTACAATGAGCAGTTCTTC

D gene: -
J gene: TRBJ1-2
clone size: few
V gene: TRBV2
CDR3 protein: CASSVRAGNYNTF
CDR3 DNA: TGTGCCAGCTCCGTGCGGGCAGGAAACTACAACACCTTC

D gene: TRBD1
J gene: TRBJ1-4
clone size: -
V gene: TRBV6-6
CDR3 protein: CASSARDRGGNEKLFF
CDR3 DNA: TGTGCCAGCAGTGCCCGGGACAGGGGCGGTAATGAAAAACTGTTTTTT

D gene: -
J gene: TRBJ2-7
clone size: -
V gene: TRBV27
CDR3 protein: CASSLTIRAQGGQYF
CDR3 DNA: TGTGCCAGCAGTTTAACCATCCGTGCCCAGGGGGGGCAGTACTTC

D gene: TRBD1
J gene: TRBJ2-7
clone size: -
V gene: TRBV7-2
CDR3 protein: CASSLQQTGQGYEQYF
CDR3 DNA: TGTGCCAGCAGCTTACAGCAGACGGGACAGGGTTACGAGCAGTACTTC

D gene: -
J gene: TRBJ2-7
clone size: -
V gene: TRBV6-5
CDR3 protein: CASSYRGTPPREQYF
CDR3 DNA: TGTGCCAGCAGTTACCGGGGGACTCCCCCGAGGGAGCAGTACTTC

D gene: TRBD1
J gene: TRBJ1-2
clone size: -
V gene: TRBV5-4
CDR3 protein: CASTLAGGGNGYTF
CDR3 DNA: TGTGCCAGCACCTTAGCAGGGGGCGGAAATGGCTACACCTTC

D gene: -
J gene: TRBJ1-2
clone size: few
V gene: TRBV19
CDR3 protein: CASSREQGSLVYGYTF
CDR3 DNA: TGTGCCAGTAGTAGGGAACAGGGTTCCCTGGTCTATGGCTACACCTTC

D gene: -
J gene: TRBJ1-1
clone size: -
V gene: TRBV30
CDR3 protein: CAWGWTVMNTEAFF
CDR3 DNA: TGTGCCTGGGGTTGGACAGTAATGAACACTGAAGCTTTCTTT

D gene: TRBD1
J gene: TRBJ2-7
clone size: -
V gene: TRBV5-8
CDR3 protein: CASSLGQGFAEQYF
CDR3 DNA: TGTGCCAGCAGCCTGGGACAGGGTTTTGCCGAGCAGTACTTC

D gene: -
J gene: TRBJ2-7
clone size: -
V gene: TRBV7-3
CDR3 protein: CASSLRGKTHEQYF
CDR3 DNA: TGTGCCAGCAGCTTAAGAGGGAAGACCCACGAGCAGTACTTC

D gene: TRBD1
J gene: TRBJ2-5
clone size: -
V gene: TRBV5-1
CDR3 protein: CASSLEGQGEQETQYF
CDR3 DNA: TGCGCCAGCAGCTTGGAGGGACAGGGGGAACAAGAGACCCAGTACTTC

D gene: TRBD1
J gene: TRBJ1-2
clone size: -
V gene: TRBV23-1
CDR3 protein: CASSQSDRADYGYTF
CDR3 DNA: TGCGCCAGCAGTCAATCGGACAGGGCGGACTATGGCTACACCTTC

D gene: -
J gene: TRBJ1-1
clone size: -
V gene: TRBV27
CDR3 protein: CASSFLGGGLAFF
CDR3 DNA: TGTGCCAGCAGTTTTCTCGGGGGGGGCTTAGCTTTCTTT

D gene: -
J gene: TRBJ1-2
clone size: -
V gene: TRBV7-2
CDR3 protein: CASSWTPGDYGYTF
CDR3 DNA: TGTGCCAGCAGCTGGACCCCAGGGGACTATGGCTACACCTTC

D gene: -
J gene: TRBJ1-1
clone size: -
V gene: TRBV30
CDR3 protein: CAWSVDTPTTTEAFF
CDR3 DNA: TGTGCCTGGAGTGTTGACACCCCGACGACGACTGAAGCTTTCTTT

D gene: TRBD1
J gene: TRBJ2-1
clone size: -
V gene: TRBV7-3
CDR3 protein: CASSPGQGRGNEQFF
CDR3 DNA: TGTGCCAGCAGCCCGGGACAGGGACGGGGCAATGAGCAGTTCTTC

D gene: -
J gene: TRBJ2-1
clone size: -
V gene: TRBV5-1
CDR3 protein: CASSLLISDEQFF
CDR3 DNA: TGCGCCAGCAGCCTTCTGATCAGCGATGAGCAGTTCTTC

D gene: -
J gene: TRBJ2-2
clone size: -
V gene: TRBV9
CDR3 protein: CASSVTGSSGELFF
CDR3 DNA: TGTGCCAGCAGCGTAACGGGGTCTTCCGGGGAGCTGTTTTTT

D gene: -
J gene: TRBJ1-5
clone size: -
V gene: TRBV11-2
CDR3 protein: CASSARREQPQHF
CDR3 DNA: TGTGCCAGCAGCGCCCGTCGGGAGCAGCCCCAGCATTTT

D gene: -
J gene: TRBJ2-7
clone size: few
V gene: TRBV19
CDR3 protein: CASSIAHRWNEQYF
CDR3 DNA: TGTGCCAGTAGTATAGCTCACAGGTGGAACGAGCAGTACTTC

D gene: TRBD1
J gene: TRBJ1-3
clone size: few
V gene: TRBV9
CDR3 protein: CASSGQGANTIYF
CDR3 DNA: TGTGCCAGCAGCGGGCAGGGGGCTAACACCATATATTTT